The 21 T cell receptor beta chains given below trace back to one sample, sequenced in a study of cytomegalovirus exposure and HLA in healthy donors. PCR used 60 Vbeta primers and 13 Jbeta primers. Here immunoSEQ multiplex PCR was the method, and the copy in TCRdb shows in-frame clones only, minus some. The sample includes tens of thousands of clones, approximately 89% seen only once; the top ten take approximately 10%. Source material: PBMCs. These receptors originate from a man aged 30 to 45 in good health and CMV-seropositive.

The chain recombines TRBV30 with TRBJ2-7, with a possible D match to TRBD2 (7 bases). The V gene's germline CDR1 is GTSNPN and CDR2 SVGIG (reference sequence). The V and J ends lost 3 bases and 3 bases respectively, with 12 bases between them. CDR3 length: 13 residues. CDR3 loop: CAWRGGGIYEQYF. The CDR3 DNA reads TGTGCCTGGAGAGGGGGGGGAATCTACGAGCAGTACTTC.

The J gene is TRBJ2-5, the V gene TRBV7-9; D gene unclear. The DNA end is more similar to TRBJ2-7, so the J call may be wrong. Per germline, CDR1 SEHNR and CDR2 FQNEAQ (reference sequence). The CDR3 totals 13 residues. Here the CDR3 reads CASSFRSTYEQYF. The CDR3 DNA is TGTGCCAGCAGCTTCAGGTCAACCTACGAGCAGTACTTC.

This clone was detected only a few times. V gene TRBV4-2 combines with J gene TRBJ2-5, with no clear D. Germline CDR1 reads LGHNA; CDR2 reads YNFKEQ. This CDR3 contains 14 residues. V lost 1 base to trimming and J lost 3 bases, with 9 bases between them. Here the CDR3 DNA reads TGTGCCAGCAGCCAAGGCTACGGTAAAGAGACCCAGTACTTC. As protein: CASSQGYGKETQYF.

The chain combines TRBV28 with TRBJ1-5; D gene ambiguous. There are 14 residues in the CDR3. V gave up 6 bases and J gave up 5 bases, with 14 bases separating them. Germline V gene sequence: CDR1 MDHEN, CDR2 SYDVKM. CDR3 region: CASRLRTDYQPQHF. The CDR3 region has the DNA TGTGCCAGCAGGCTACGGACGGACTATCAGCCCCAGCATTTT.

The CDR3 nucleotides are TGTGCCAGCTCACCAAGCGGGGCCAACGTCCTGACTTTC. This translates into CASSPSGANVLTF. The chain combines TRBV18 with TRBJ2-6; no clear D. This CDR3 spans 13 amino acids. Germline CDR1 KGHSH, CDR2 LQKENI. Trimming pared 2 bases from V and 4 bases from J, leaving 3 bases between. Combining the CDR3 with reference TRBV18 and TRBJ2-6 gives the whole variable domain NAGVMQNPRHLVRRRGQEARLRCSPMKGHSHVYWYRQLPEEGLKFMVYLQKENIIDESGMPKERFSAEFPKEGPSILRIQQVVRGDSAAYFCASSPSGANVLTFGAGSRLTVL.

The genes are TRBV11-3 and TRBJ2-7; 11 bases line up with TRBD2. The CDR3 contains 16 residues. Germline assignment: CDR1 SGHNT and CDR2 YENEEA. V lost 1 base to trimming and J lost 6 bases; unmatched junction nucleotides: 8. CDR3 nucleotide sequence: TGTGCCAGCAGCTTAGGGGGACTAGCGGAAGACCGCGAGCAGTACTTC. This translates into CASSLGGLAEDREQYF. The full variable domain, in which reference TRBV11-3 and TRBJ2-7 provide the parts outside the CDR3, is EAGVVQSPRYKIIEKKQPVAFWCNPISGHNTLYWYLQNLGQGPELLIRYENEEAVDDSQLPKDRFSAERLKGVDSTLKIQPAELGDSAVYLCASSLGGLAEDREQYFGPGTRLTVT.

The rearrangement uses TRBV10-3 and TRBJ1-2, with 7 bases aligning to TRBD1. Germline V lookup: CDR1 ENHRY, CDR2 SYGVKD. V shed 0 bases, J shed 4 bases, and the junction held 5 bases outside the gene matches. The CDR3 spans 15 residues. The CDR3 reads CAISESAEGAYGYTF. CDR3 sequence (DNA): TGTGCCATCAGTGAGTCGGCGGAGGGGGCCTATGGCTACACCTTC.

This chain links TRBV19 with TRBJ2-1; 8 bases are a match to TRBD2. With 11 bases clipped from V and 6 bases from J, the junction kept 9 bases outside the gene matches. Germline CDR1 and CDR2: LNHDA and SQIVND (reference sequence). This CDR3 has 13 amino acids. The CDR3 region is CAARSGALNEQFF. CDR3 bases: TGTGCCGCCCGTAGCGGGGCCCTCAATGAGCAGTTCTTC.

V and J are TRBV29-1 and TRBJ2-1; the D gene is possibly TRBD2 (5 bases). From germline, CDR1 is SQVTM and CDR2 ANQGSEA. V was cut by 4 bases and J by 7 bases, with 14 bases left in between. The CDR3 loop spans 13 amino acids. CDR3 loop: CSVVIGPGNEQFF. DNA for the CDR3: TGCAGCGTTGTAATCGGTCCGGGGAATGAGCAGTTCTTC.

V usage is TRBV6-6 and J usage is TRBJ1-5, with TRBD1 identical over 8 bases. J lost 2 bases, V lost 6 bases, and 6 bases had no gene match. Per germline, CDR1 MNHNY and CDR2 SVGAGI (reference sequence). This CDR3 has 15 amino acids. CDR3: CASSPDRGGNQPQHF. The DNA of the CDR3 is TGTGCCAGCAGCCCCGACAGGGGCGGCAATCAGCCCCAGCATTTT.

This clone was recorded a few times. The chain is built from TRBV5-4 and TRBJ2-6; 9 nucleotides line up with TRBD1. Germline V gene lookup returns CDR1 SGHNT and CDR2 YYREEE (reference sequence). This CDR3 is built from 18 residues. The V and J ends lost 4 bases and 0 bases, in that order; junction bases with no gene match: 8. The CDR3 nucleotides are TGTGCCAGCAGCCGTAGGGGACAGGGATACTCTGGGGCCAACGTCCTGACTTTC. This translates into CASSRRGQGYSGANVLTF.

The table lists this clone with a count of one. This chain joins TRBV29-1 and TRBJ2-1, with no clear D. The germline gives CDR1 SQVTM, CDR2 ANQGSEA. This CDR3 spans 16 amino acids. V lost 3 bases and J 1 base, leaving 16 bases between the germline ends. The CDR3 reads CSVDKWPGGSYNEQFF. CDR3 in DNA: TGCAGCGTTGATAAGTGGCCTGGCGGATCCTACAATGAGCAGTTCTTC.

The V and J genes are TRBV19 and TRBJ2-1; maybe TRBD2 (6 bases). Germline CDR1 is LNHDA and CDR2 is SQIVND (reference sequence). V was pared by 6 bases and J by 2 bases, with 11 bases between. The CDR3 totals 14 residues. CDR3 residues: CASRPGGAYNEQFF. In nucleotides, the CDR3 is TGTGCCAGTAGGCCGGGCGGGGCCTACAATGAGCAGTTCTTC.

DNA for the CDR3: TGCGCCAGCAGCTTGCAAGGGGGCTATGGCTACACCTTC. It specifies CASSLQGGYGYTF. The J gene is TRBJ1-2, the V gene TRBV5-1; D possibly corresponds to TRBD1 (6 bases). This CDR3 is 13 amino acids long. The germline gives CDR1 SGHRS, CDR2 YFSETQ. Trimming cost V 1 base and J 4 bases, with 8 bases left between them.

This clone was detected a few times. This chain's CDR3 is CASSLAIAGSVQETQYF. The CDR3 DNA reads TGCGCCAGCAGCTTGGCCATAGCGGGATCAGTCCAAGAGACCCAGTACTTC. V usage is TRBV5-1 and J usage is TRBJ2-5, with TRBD2 identical over 8 bases. The CDR3 totals 17 residues. Germline assignment: CDR1 SGHRS and CDR2 YFSETQ. J lost 1 base, V lost 0 bases, and 8 bases had no gene match.

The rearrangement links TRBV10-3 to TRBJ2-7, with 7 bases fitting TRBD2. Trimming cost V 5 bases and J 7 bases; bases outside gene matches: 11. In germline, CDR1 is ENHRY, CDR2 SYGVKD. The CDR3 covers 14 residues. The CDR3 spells CAISPASGLGEQYF. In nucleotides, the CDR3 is TGTGCCATCAGTCCGGCTAGCGGTTTGGGGGAGCAGTACTTC.

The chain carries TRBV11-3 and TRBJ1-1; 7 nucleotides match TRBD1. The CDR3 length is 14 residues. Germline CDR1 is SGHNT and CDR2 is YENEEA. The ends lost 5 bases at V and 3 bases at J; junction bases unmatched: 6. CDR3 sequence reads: CASSDRDSHTEAFF. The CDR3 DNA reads TGTGCCAGCAGCGACCGGGACAGCCACACTGAAGCTTTCTTT.

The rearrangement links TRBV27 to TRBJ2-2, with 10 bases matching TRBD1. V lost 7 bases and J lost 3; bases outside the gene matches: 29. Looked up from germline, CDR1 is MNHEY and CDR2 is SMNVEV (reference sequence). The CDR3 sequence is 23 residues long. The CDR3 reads CASTSRAIRDRGPNLYHTGELFF. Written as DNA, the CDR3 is TGTGCCAGCACCTCGAGAGCTATTCGGGACAGGGGTCCTAACCTATACCACACCGGGGAGCTGTTTTTT.

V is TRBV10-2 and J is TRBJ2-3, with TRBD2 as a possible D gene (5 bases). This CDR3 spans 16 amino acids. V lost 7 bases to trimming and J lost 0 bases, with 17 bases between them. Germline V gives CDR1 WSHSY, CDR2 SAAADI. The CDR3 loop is CASIRSGGPSTDTQYF. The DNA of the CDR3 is TGCGCCAGCATAAGGTCCGGAGGCCCTAGCACAGATACGCAGTATTTT.

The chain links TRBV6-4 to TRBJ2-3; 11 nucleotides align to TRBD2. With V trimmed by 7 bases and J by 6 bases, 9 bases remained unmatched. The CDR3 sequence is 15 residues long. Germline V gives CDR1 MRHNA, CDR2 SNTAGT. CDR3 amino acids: CASNRGLAGGDTQYF. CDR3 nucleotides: TGTGCCAGCAACCGAGGACTAGCGGGCGGGGATACGCAGTATTTT.

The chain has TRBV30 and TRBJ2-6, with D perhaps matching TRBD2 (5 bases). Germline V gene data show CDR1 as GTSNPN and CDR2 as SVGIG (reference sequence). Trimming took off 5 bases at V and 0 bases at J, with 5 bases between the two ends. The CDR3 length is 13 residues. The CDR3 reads CAWGSSGANVLTF. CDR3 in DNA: TGTGCCTGGGGGAGCTCTGGGGCCAACGTCCTGACTTTC.